This passage covers 5 T cell receptor beta chains from one sample sequenced in a study of blood T cell repertoires in COVID-19. Some clones are missing from TCRdb's copy, which holds only in-frame ones; the method was immunoSEQ multiplex PCR. This table has roughly 150,000 clones, 60% to 80% appearing once. Sequencing was done on a sample of peripheral blood. Receptors originate from a man aged 55 to 70 who had recovered from COVID-19.

This chain links TRBV27 with TRBJ1-6; TRBD1 agrees at 9 bases. The trim removed 2 bases at V and 7 bases at J, leaving 0 bases unmatched. The CDR3 is made up of 14 amino acids. Per the germline V gene, CDR1 is MNHEY and CDR2 is SMNVEV (reference sequence). Written as DNA, the CDR3 is TGTGCCAGCAGTTTAGGGACAGGGAATTCACCCCTCCACTTT. This gives the protein CASSLGTGNSPLHF.

This chain links TRBV11-1 with TRBJ2-1; 7 nucleotides match TRBD1. V was pared by 4 bases and J by 8 bases, with 8 bases of the junction left unmatched. The CDR3 totals 14 residues. The germline CDR1 and CDR2 sequences are SGHAT and FQDESV (reference sequence). The CDR3 DNA is TGTGCCAGCAGCTCCGTGCGACAGGGCCATGAGCAGTTCTTC. Protein: CASSSVRQGHEQFF.

The V and J genes are TRBV9 and TRBJ1-2; D is perhaps TRBD1 (5 bases). The CDR3 runs to 13 residues. Trimming took 0 bases from V and 3 from J, leaving 6 bases between them. The germline V gene encodes CDR1 SGDLS and CDR2 YYNGEE. This CDR3 reads CASSVGGYYGYTF. The CDR3 DNA sequence: TGTGCCAGCAGCGTAGGGGGCTACTATGGCTACACCTTC.

V gene TRBV18 combines with J gene TRBJ2-1; maybe TRBD2 (6 bases). This CDR3 spans 15 amino acids. Germline V gene data show CDR1 as KGHSH and CDR2 as LQKENI. Trimming pared 4 bases from V and 8 bases from J, leaving 18 bases between. The CDR3 sequence is CASSQEEGRDYEQFF. As DNA, the CDR3 is TGTGCCAGCTCACAAGAGGAGGGCCGGGACTATGAGCAGTTCTTC.

V is TRBV28 and J is TRBJ2-1, with 9 bases aligning to TRBD1. Germline V CDR1 and CDR2: MDHEN, SYDVKM. With V trimmed by 6 bases and J by 9 bases, 3 bases remained unmatched. This CDR3 has 12 amino acids. CDR3 residues: CASRMTGGEQFF. The CDR3 region has the DNA TGTGCCAGCAGGATGACAGGGGGTGAGCAGTTCTTC.